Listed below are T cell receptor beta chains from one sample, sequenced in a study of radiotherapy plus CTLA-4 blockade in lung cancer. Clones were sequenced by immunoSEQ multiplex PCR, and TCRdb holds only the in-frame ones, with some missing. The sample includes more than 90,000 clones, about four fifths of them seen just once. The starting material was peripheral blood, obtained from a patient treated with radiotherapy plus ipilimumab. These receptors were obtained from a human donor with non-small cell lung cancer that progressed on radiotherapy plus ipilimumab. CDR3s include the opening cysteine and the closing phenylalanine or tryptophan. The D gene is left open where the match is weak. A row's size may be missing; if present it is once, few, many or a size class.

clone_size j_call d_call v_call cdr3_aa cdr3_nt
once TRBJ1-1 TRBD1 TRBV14 CASSPGILRDRIVGTEAFF TGTGCCAGCAGCCCCGGTATCCTCCGGGACAGGATAGTAGGTACTGAAGCTTTCTTT
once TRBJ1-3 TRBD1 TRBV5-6 CASSTGGAGLGYSGNTIYF TGTGCCAGCAGTACAGGGGGAGCGGGACTTGGGTATTCTGGAAACACCATATATTTT
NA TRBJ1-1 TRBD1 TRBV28 CASSLGQGMLRGEAFF TGTGCCAGCAGTCTTGGACAGGGCATGTTACGCGGTGAAGCTTTCTTT
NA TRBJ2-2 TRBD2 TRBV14 CASSQTGGFWRPGELFF TGTGCCAGCAGCCAAACGGGGGGTTTCTGGCGACCCGGGGAGCTGTTTTTT
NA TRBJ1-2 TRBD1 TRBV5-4 CASNREGQSYYGYTF TGTGCCAGCAACCGGGAGGGACAGTCCTACTATGGCTACACCTTC
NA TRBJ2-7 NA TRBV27 CASSLGQLDEQYF TGTGCCAGCAGTTTGGGGCAGTTGGACGAGCAGTACTTC
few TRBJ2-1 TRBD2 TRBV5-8 CASILLAGVGQFF TGTGCCAGCATCTTACTAGCGGGAGTAGGGCAGTTCTTC
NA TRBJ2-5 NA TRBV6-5 CASSYGRETQYF TGTGCCAGCAGTTACGGAAGGGAGACCCAGTACTTC
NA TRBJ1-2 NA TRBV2 CASSPKQGNYGYTF TGTGCCAGCAGCCCCAAGCAGGGGAACTATGGCTACACCTTC
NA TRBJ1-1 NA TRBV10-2 CATTPTGNTEAFF TGCGCCACTACCCCGACAGGGAACACTGAAGCTTTCTTT
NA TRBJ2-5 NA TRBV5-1 CASSLAPGEQETQYF TGCGCCAGCAGCTTGGCCCCAGGGGAACAAGAGACCCAGTACTTC
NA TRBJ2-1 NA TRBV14 CASSQLHVVGEQFF TGTGCCAGCAGCCAGCTCCATGTCGTGGGTGAGCAGTTCTTC
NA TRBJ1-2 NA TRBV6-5 CASSSGGVPGYTF TGTGCCAGCAGCAGTGGGGGGGTTCCTGGCTACACCTTC
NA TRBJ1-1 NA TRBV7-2 CASSLGGASTEAFF TGTGCCAGCAGCTTAGGAGGTGCCAGCACTGAAGCTTTCTTT
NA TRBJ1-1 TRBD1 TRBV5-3 CARNWLGLDRENTEAFF TGTGCCAGAAACTGGCTCGGTTTGGACAGGGAGAACACTGAAGCTTTCTTT
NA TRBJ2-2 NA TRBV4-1 CASSQGQHTGELFF TGCGCCAGCAGCCAAGGACAGCACACCGGGGAGCTGTTTTTT
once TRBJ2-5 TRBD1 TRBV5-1 CASSGATGGQETQYF TGCGCCAGCAGCGGAGCTACAGGGGGCCAAGAGACCCAGTACTTC
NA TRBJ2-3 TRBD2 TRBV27 CASSAYPPLAGVWDTQYF TGTGCCAGCAGTGCCTACCCGCCGCTAGCGGGAGTTTGGGATACGCAGTATTTT
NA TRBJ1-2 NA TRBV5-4 CASSINRDGYTF TGTGCCAGCAGCATCAACAGAGATGGCTACACCTTC
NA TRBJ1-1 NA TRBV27 CASSLFGNTEAFF TGTGCCAGCAGTTTATTCGGGAACACTGAAGCTTTCTTT
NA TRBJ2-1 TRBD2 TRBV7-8 CASSLGGRATNEQFF TGTGCCAGCAGCTTAGGCGGGAGGGCCACCAATGAGCAGTTCTTC
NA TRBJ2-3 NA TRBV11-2 CASSSRDSDSTDTQYF TGTGCCAGCAGCTCCCGGGACTCCGATAGCACAGATACGCAGTATTTT
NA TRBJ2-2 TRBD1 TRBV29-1 CSSRTGNGELFF TGCAGCTCCCGGACAGGGAACGGGGAGCTGTTTTTT
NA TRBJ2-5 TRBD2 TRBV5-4 CASSPGLAGGGETQYF TGTGCCAGCAGCCCGGGACTAGCGGGAGGGGGGGAGACCCAGTACTTC
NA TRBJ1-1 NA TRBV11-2 CASSSLAGLDTEAFF TGTGCCAGCAGCTCCCTAGCAGGGCTGGACACTGAAGCTTTCTTT
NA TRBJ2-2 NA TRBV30 CAWSVKGRTGELFF TGTGCCTGGAGTGTCAAGGGGAGGACCGGGGAGCTGTTTTTT
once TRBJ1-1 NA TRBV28 CASSIWGNTEAFF TGTGCCAGCAGTATCTGGGGTAACACTGAAGCTTTCTTT
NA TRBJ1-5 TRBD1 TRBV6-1 CASGKNRGIQPQHF TGTGCCAGCGGTAAAAACAGGGGAATTCAGCCCCAGCATTTT
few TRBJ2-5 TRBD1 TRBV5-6 CASSEGTGGQETQYF TGTGCCAGCAGCGAAGGGACAGGGGGCCAAGAGACCCAGTACTTC
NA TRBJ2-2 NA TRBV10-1 CASLDPVTGELFF TGCGCCAGCTTAGACCCGGTCACCGGGGAGCTGTTTTTT
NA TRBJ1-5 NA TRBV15 CATRSPGDTGQPQHF TGTGCCACCAGATCCCCGGGGGACACGGGTCAGCCCCAGCATTTT
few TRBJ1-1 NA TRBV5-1 CASSFYRGNTEAFF TGCGCCAGCAGTTTTTATAGGGGGAACACTGAAGCTTTCTTT
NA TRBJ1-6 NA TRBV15 CATSSRTVSDSPLHF TGTGCCACCAGCTCCCGGACAGTTTCGGATTCACCCCTCCACTTT
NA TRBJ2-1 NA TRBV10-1 CASSAFFGSRSNEQFF TGCGCCAGCAGTGCCTTTTTCGGGAGTAGGAGCAATGAGCAGTTCTTC
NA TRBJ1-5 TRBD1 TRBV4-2 CASSQRNWTGGSGQPQHF TGTGCCAGCAGCCAACGTAATTGGACAGGGGGCTCGGGACAGCCCCAGCATTTT
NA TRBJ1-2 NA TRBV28 CASSQNSPWTRYGYTF TGTGCCAGCAGTCAAAACTCACCCTGGACAAGATATGGCTACACCTTC
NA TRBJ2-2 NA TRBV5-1 CASSLGLGELFF TGCGCCAGCAGCTTGGGATTAGGAGAGCTGTTTTTT
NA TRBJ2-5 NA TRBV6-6 CASTSPGLGETQYF TGTGCCAGCACCTCACCGGGTCTGGGGGAGACCCAGTACTTC
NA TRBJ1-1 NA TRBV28 CASRGPGNTEAFF TGTGCCAGCAGGGGCCCGGGGAATACTGAAGCTTTCTTT
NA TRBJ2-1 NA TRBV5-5 CASSLILESGQFF TGTGCCAGCAGCTTGATACTTGAATCGGGACAGTTCTTC
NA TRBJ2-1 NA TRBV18 CASSPARVNEQFF TGTGCCAGCTCACCAGCCAGGGTTAATGAGCAGTTCTTC